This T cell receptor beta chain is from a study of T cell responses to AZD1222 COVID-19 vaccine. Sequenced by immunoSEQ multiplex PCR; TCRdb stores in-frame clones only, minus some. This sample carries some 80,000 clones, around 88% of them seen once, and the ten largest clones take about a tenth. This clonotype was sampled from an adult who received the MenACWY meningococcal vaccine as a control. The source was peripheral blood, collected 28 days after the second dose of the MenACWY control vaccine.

The CDR3 sequence is CASRDRDQPQHF. CDR3 bases: TGTGCCAGCAGGGATAGAGATCAGCCCCAGCATTTT. This chain joins TRBV6-5 and TRBJ1-5; D is unresolved. Deletions cut 6 bases from V and 5 bases from J, with 8 bases between. Germline V gene lookup returns CDR1 MNHEY and CDR2 SVGAGI. The CDR3 has 12 residues.